Listed here is a single T cell receptor beta chain. Its antigen is not known. CDR1 and CDR2 (germline): SGDLS, YYNGEE. The CDR3 runs to 17 residues. V shed 4 bases and J shed 0 bases, with 20 bases lying between them. The data derive from a study of shared clonotypes between healthy human individuals. The study's findings and limits: Generally, naive subsets (rather than memory subsets) showed larger estimated richness. Sharing across four donors was highest in naive CD4 (around 5%) and lowest in memory CD8 (about 0.4%).

Several immunoSEQ plates received, in even portions, the genomic DNA of each subset. Measured with immunoSEQ multiplex PCR; TCRdb has only the in-frame clones, and not every one. This table holds 950,000 to 1,300,000 clones, more than 60% found once. Every donor was a Caucasian adult from Nashville, Tennessee. This clonotype originated in a man aged 18 to 35 in good health. The J gene is TRBJ2-7, the V gene TRBV9; possible D gene TRBD2, 5 bases. Sequenced: memory CD4+ T cells sorted from blood. The subset denotes: CD45RA-negative fraction. The CDR3, as DNA: TGTGCCAGCAGCCCCCGTCAAATAGCGCCCAGCTCCTACGAGCAGTACTTC. This gives the protein CASSPRQIAPSSYEQYF.